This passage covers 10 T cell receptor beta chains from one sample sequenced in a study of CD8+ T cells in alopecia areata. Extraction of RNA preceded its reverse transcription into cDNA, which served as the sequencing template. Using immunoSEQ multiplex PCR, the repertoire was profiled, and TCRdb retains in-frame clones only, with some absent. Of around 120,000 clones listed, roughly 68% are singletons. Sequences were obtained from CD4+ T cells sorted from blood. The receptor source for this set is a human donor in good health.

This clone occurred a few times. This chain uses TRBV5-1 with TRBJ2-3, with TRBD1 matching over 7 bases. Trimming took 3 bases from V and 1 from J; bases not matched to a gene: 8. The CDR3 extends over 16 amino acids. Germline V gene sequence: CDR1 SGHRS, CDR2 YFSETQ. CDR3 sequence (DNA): TGCGCCAGCAGCTCGTATCCCGGACAGGGCACAGATACGCAGTATTTT. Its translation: CASSSYPGQGTDTQYF.

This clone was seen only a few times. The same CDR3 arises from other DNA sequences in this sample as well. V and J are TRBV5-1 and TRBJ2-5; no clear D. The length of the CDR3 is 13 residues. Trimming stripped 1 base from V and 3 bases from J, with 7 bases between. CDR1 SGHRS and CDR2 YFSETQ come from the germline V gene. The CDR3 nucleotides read TGCGCCAGCAGCTTGTCAGGTGAAGAGACCCAGTACTTC. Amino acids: CASSLSGEETQYF.

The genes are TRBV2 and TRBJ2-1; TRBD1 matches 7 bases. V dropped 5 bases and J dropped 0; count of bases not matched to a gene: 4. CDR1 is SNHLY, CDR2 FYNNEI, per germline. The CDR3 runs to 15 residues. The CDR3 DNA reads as TGTGCCAGCAGTCCCCCAGGGGGCTCCTACAATGAGCAGTTCTTC. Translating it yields CASSPPGGSYNEQFF.

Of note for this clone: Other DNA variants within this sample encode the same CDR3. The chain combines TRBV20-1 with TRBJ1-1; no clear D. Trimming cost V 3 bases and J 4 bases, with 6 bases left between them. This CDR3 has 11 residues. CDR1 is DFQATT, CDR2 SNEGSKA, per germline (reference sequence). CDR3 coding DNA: TGCAGTGCTAGGGGGATCACTGAAGCTTTCTTT. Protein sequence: CSARGITEAFF.

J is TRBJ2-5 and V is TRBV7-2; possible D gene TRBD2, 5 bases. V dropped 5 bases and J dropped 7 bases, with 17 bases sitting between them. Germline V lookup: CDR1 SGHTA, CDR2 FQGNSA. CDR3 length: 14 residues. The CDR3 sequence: CASSPGPPGRTQYF. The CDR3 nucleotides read TGTGCCAGCAGCCCCGGGCCCCCTGGGAGGACCCAGTACTTC.

The CDR3 DNA is TGTGCCAGCAGTTACCGTCGGACGGTGGAGACCCAGTACTTC. It codes for CASSYRRTVETQYF. The chain carries TRBV25-1 and TRBJ2-5; no firm D call. Germline V gene sequence: CDR1 MGHDK, CDR2 SYGVNS. The CDR3 runs 14 residues. Trimming left V 5 bases short and J 5 bases short, with 15 bases between.

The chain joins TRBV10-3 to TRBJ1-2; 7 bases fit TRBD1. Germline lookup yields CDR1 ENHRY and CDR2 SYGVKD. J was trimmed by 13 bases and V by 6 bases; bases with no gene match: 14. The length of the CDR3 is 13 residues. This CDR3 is CAISRLGTEVPTF. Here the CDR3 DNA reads TGTGCCATCAGCCGCCTCGGGACAGAGGTTCCCACCTTC.

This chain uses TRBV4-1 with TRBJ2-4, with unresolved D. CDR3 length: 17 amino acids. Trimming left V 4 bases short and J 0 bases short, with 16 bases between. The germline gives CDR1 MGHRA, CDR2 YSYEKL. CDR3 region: CASSPARAGLAKNIQYF. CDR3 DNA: TGCGCCAGCAGCCCCGCCCGGGCAGGTCTAGCCAAAAACATTCAGTACTTC.

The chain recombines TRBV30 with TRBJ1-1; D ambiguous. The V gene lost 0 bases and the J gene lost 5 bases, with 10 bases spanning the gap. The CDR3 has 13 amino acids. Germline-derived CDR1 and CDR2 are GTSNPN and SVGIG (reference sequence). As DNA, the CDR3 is TGTGCCTGGAGTGTAAGTCAGTATACTGAAGCTTTCTTT. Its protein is CAWSVSQYTEAFF.

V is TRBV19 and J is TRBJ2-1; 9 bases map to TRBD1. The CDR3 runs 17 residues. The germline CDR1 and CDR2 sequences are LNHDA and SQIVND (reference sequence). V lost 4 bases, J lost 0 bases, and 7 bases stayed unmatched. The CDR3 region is CASSKQGALVSYNEQFF. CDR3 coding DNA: TGTGCCAGTAGTAAACAGGGGGCCCTTGTCTCCTACAATGAGCAGTTCTTC.